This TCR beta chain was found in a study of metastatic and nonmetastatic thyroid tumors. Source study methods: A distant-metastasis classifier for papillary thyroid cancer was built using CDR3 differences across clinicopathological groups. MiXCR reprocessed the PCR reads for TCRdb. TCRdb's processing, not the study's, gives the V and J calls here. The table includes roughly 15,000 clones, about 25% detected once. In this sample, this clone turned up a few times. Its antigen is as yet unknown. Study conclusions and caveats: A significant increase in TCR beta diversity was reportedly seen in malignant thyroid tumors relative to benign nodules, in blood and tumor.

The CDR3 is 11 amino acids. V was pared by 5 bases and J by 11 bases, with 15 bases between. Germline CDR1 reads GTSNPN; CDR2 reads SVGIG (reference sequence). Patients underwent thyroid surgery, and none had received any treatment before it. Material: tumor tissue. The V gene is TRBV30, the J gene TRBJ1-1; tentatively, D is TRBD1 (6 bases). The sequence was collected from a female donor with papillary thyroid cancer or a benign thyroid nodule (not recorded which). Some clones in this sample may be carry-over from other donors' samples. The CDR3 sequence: CAWDKGVVAFF. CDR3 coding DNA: TGTGCCTGGGACAAGGGGGTGGTTGCTTTCTTT.